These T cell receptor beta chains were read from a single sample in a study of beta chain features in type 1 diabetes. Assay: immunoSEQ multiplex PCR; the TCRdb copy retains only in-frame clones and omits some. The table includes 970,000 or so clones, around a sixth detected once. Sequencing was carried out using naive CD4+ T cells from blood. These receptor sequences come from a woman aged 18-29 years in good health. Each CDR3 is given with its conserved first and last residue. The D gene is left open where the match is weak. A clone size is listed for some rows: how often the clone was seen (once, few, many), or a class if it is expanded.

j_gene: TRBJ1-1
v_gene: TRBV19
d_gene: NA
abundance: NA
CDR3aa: CASIGRQNEAFF
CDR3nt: TGTGCCAGTATCGGGAGGCAGAATGAAGCTTTCTTT

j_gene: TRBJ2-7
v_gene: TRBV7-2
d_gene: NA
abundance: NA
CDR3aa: CASTGGYEQYF
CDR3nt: TGTGCCAGCACTGGGGGCTACGAGCAGTACTTC

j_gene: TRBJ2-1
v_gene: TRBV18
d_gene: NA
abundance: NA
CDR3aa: CASSPVYSYNEQFF
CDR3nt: TGTGCCAGCTCACCGGTGTACTCCTACAATGAGCAGTTCTTC

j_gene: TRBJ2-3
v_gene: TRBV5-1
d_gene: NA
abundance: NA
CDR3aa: CASSSRNMRTQYF
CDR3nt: TGCGCCAGCAGCTCCCGAAATATGAGGACGCAGTATTTT

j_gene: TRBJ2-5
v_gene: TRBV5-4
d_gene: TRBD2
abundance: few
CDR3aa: CASSLGLGSGLQETQYF
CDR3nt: TGTGCCAGCAGCTTGGGTCTCGGTAGCGGGCTACAAGAGACCCAGTACTTC

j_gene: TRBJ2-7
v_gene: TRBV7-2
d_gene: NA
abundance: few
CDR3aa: CASSSRKVIAYEQYF
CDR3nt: TGTGCCAGCAGCTCGAGGAAAGTGATCGCCTACGAGCAGTACTTC

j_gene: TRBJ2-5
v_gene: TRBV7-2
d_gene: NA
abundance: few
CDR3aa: CASSFGLGGQETQYF
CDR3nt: TGTGCCAGCAGCTTCGGGCTGGGGGGACAAGAGACCCAGTACTTC

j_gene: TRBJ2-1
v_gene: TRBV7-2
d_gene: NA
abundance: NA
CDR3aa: CASSPQGDYYNEQFF
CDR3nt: TGTGCCAGCAGCCCACAGGGAGACTACTACAATGAGCAGTTCTTC

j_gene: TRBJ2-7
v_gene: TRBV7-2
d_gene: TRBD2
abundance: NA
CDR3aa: CASSLLAGLDYEQYF
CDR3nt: TGTGCCAGCAGCTTACTAGCGGGGCTGGACTACGAGCAGTACTTC

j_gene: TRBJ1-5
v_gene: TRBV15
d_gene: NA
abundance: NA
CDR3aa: CATSRFDQPQHF
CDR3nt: TGTGCCACCAGCAGATTTGATCAGCCCCAGCATTTT

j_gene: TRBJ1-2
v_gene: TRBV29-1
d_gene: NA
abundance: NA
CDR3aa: CIPNERGLYGYTF
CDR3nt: TGCATCCCTAACGAGAGGGGGTTGTATGGCTACACCTTC

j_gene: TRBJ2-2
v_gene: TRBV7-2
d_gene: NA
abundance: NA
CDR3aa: CASRTMAGELFF
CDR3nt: TGTGCCAGCAGAACCATGGCCGGGGAGCTGTTTTTT

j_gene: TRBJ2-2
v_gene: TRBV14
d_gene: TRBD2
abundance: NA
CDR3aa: CASSQAPPGLAGGRNGELFF
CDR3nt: TGTGCCAGCAGCCAAGCGCCTCCGGGACTAGCGGGAGGTAGAAACGGGGAGCTGTTTTTT

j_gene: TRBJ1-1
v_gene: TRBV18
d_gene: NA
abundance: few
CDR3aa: CASSPPNGRLNTEAFF
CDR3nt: TGTGCCAGCTCACCACCTAACGGGAGACTGAACACTGAAGCTTTCTTT

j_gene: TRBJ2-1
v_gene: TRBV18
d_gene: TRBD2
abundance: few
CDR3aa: CASSPLAGGDEQFF
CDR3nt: TGTGCCAGCTCACCTTTAGCGGGAGGGGATGAGCAGTTCTTC

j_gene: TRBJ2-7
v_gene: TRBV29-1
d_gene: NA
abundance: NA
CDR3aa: CSALHSYEQYF
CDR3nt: TGCAGCGCTTTGCACTCCTACGAGCAGTACTTC

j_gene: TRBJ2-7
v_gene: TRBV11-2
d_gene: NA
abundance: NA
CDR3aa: CASSLEWVGEQYF
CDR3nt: TGTGCCAGCAGCTTAGAGTGGGTCGGCGAGCAGTACTTC

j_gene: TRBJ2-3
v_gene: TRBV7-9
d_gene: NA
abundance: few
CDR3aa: CASDEGFFPDTQYF
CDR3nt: TGTGCCAGCGACGAGGGCTTTTTCCCAGATACGCAGTATTTT

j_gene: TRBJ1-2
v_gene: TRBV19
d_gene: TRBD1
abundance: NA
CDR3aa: CASTDRGLSRYTF
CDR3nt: TGTGCCAGTACCGACAGGGGGCTTTCTCGGTACACCTTC

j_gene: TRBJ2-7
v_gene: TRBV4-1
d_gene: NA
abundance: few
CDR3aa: CASPSEQYF
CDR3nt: TGCGCCAGCCCCAGCGAGCAGTACTTC

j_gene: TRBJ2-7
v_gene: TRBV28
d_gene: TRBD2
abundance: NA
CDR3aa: CASSLMAGGSYEQYF
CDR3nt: TGTGCCAGCAGTTTAATGGCGGGAGGCTCCTACGAGCAGTACTTC

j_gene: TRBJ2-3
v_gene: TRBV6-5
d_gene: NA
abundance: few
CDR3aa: CASSYSSATSTDTQYF
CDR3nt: TGTGCCAGCAGTTACTCGAGCGCGACAAGCACAGATACGCAGTATTTT

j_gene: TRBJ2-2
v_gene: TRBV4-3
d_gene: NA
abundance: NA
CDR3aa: CASSQDLVGIGKPGELFF
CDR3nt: TGCGCCAGCAGCCAAGATCTAGTAGGGATTGGGAAACCCGGGGAGCTGTTTTTT

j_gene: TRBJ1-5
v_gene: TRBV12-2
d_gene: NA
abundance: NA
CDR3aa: CASRLKGRERDQPQHF
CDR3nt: TGTGCAAGTCGCTTAAAGGGCAGGGAACGGGATCAGCCCCAGCATTTT

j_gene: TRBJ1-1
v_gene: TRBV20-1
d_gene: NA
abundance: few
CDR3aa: CSADHEAFF
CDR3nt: TGCAGTGCTGATCATGAAGCTTTCTTT

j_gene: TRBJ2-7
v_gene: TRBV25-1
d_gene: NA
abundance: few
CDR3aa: CASSVTGWNEQYF
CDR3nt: TGTGCCAGCAGTGTCACAGGGTGGAACGAGCAGTACTTC

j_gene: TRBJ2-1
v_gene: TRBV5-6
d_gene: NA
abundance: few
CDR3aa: CASSLRGGDYNEQFF
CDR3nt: TGTGCCAGCAGCTTGAGAGGAGGAGACTACAATGAGCAGTTCTTC

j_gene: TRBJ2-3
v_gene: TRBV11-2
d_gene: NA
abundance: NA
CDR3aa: CASSLRWQGTDTQYF
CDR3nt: TGTGCCAGCAGCTTAAGATGGCAGGGCACAGATACGCAGTATTTT

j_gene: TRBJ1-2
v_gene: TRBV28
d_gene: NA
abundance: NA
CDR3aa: CASSLQRAGGSYGYTF
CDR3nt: TGTGCCAGCAGTTTACAGCGGGCCGGGGGGAGCTATGGCTACACCTTC

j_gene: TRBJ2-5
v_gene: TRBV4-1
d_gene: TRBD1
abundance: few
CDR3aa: CASSQDWQSAGGRAETQYF
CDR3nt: TGCGCCAGCAGCCAAGATTGGCAGTCGGCAGGGGGCAGGGCGGAGACCCAGTACTTC

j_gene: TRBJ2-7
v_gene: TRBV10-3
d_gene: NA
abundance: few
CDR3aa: CATGQRALGTVSF
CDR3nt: TGTGCCACGGGCCAAAGGGCCCTTGGTACTGTCAGTTTC

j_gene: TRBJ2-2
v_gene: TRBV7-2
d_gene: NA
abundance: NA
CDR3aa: CASSPKVTGELFF
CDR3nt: TGTGCCAGCAGCCCAAAGGTCACCGGGGAGCTGTTTTTT

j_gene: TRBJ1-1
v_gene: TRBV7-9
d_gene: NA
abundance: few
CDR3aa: CASSPRRAPEAFF
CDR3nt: TGTGCCAGCAGCCCCCGGAGGGCCCCTGAAGCTTTCTTT

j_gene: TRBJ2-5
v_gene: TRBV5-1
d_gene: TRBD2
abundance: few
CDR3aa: CASSLSTSGSRGRETQYF
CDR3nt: TGCGCCAGCAGCTTGTCGACTAGCGGGAGTCGGGGTCGGGAGACCCAGTACTTC

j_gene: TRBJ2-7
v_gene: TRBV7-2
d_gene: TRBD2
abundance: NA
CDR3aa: CASSLELAGVYEQYF
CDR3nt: TGTGCCAGCAGCTTAGAACTAGCGGGAGTTTACGAGCAGTACTTC

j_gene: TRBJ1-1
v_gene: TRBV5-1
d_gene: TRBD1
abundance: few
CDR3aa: CASSLGTGTNTEAFF
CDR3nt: TGCGCCAGCAGCTTGGGGACAGGGACGAACACTGAAGCTTTCTTT

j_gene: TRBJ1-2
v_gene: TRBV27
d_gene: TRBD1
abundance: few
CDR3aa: CASSPGQRRGAHGYTF
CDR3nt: TGTGCCAGCAGTCCTGGACAGCGCAGGGGGGCTCATGGCTACACCTTC

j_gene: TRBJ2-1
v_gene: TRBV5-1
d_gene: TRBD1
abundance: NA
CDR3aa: CASSSGQGHEQFF
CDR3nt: TGCGCCAGCAGCTCCGGACAGGGCCATGAGCAGTTCTTC

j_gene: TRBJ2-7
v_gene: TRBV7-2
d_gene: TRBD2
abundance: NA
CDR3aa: CASSLELAGVYEQYF
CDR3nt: TGTGCCAGCAGCTTAGAACTAGCGGGAGTTTACGAGCAGTACTTC

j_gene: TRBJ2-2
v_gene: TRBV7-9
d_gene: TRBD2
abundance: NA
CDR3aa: CASSSGGAGGPLVDLFF
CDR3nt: TGTGCCAGCAGCTCCGGGGGTGCGGGAGGCCCCCTGGTGGATCTGTTTTTT

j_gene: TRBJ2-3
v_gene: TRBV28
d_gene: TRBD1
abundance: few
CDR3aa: CASLTGGAGDTQYF
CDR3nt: TGTGCCAGTCTGACAGGGGGCGCAGGAGATACGCAGTATTTT

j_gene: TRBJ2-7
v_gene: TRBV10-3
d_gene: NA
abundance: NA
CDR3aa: CAISEGPTAYEQYF
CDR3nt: TGTGCCATCAGTGAGGGCCCGACAGCCTACGAGCAGTACTTC

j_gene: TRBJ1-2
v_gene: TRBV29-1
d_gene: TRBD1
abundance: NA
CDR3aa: CSSSRQGAVGYTF
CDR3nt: TGCAGCTCAAGTCGACAGGGGGCTGTTGGCTACACCTTC

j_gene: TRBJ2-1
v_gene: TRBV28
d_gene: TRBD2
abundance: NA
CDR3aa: CASSFPVGGTSNNEQFF
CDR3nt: TGTGCCAGCAGTTTTCCGGTCGGTGGGACTAGCAATAATGAGCAGTTCTTC